This TCR beta chain appears in the sequencing data of a study of breast tumors, draining lymph nodes, adjacent tissues. Comment on this clonotype: Its specificity is unknown.

A single record per CDR3 protein comes from TCRdb applying MiXCR to the multiplex PCR reads. Found here are about 11,000 distinct CDR3 sequences, approximately 35% of them singletons; the top ten hold 13% to 15%. Study-wide points: Luminal-like breast cancer showed significantly greater tumor-nontumor repertoire similarity than basal-like breast cancer did. Tumor repertoires ranked between lymph nodes and nontumor tissue in diversity, with V and J gene preferences. Findings are consistent with lymph node origin and intratumoral expansion of most tumor T cells. That most tumor T cells come from lymph nodes remained unproven.

The CDR3 loop spans 14 amino acids. V was trimmed by 1 base and J by 8 bases, leaving 12 bases between them. The receptor was derived from a female donor with breast cancer. Some clones in this sample may be carry-over from other donors' samples. Specimen: breast tumor tissue. V and J are TRBV12-3 or TRBV12-4 and TRBJ2-1; D is undetermined. For the CDR3, the DNA is TGTGCCAGCAGTTTAGGCAACGTCTGGGATGAGCAGTTCTTC. Its translation is CASSLGNVWDEQFF.